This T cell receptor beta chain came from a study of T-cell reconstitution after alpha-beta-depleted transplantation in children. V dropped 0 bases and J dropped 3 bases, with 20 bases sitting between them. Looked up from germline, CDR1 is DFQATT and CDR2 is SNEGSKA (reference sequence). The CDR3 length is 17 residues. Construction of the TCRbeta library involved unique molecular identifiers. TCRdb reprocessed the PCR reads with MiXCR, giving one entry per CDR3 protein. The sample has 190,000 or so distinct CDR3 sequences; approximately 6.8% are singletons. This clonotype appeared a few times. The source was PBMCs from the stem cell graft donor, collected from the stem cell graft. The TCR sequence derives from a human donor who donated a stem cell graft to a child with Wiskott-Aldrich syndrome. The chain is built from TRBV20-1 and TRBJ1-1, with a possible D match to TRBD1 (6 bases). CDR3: CSARDPSGGNTDTEAFF. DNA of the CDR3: TGCAGTGCTAGAGATCCTTCCGGGGGCAATACGGACACTGAAGCTTTCTTT.